This entry features one TCR beta chain sequence. Its antigen remains undetermined. Base qualities are not provided; no much larger clone lies one nucleotide away. Libraries were built with PCR. Sequencing was carried out with an Illumina HiSeq 2500. To normalize quantification of the TCRbeta repertoire, the TCR libraries were built with molecular barcoding that relied on unique molecular identifiers. TCRdb trimmed the raw reads at Q25, called clones with MiXCR and kept productive beta chains. All rows with the same CDR3 protein become a single entry with the most common DNA and genes. This sample holds approximately 6,400 distinct CDR3 sequences; roughly 14% were observed only once. Of the sample, around 6% is held by the ten largest clones. This sample stems from a study of T-cell reconstitution after alpha-beta-depleted transplantation in children listed by TCRdb under 2016. With respect to the entire study: The study quantitatively tracked T-cell immune reconstitution after TCRalphabeta/CD19-depleted allogeneic hematopoietic cell transplantation in children using TCR repertoire profiling. Summary of the overall study and its limitations: In some patients, the high TCRbeta diversity seen at day 60 was put down to recipient T cells and intrathymic progenitors that had survived conditioning. Hyperexpanded clone frequencies declined over subsequent months; after one year, T-cell counts and TCRbeta diversity were mostly attributed to newly produced T cells. The apparently early recovery of alphabetaT-cell counts about two months after transplant reportedly depended on only several hundred rapidly expanded clones that came from non-depleted graft cells.

Based on the germline V gene (reference sequence), the CDR1 and CDR2 sequences are DFQATT and SNEGSKA. V is clipped by 6 bases and J by 6 bases, and the sequence between their germline boundaries is 14 bases long. CDR3 length: 12 amino acids, cysteine to phenylalanine. The CDR3 DNA has 36 bases and is translated from base 1. Explained via the paper, the treatment or condition label denotes: allogeneic hematopoietic cell transplantation with graft depleted of TCRalphabeta T cells and CD19 B cells. The transplant recipients were children given TCRalphabeta/CD19-depleted allogeneic hematopoietic cell grafts.

This sequence uses TRBV20-1 and TRBJ1-2; the D gene lacks a confident call. The starting material was PBMCs, obtained before TCRalphabeta/CD19-depleted stem cell transplant. This TCR came from a boy aged 5 to 17 with acute lymphoblastic leukemia, due to receive a stem cell transplant. CDR3 region: CSAPAPSHGYTF. The nucleotide sequence is given as TGCAGTGCCCCGGCTCCGAGCCATGGCTACACCTTC.